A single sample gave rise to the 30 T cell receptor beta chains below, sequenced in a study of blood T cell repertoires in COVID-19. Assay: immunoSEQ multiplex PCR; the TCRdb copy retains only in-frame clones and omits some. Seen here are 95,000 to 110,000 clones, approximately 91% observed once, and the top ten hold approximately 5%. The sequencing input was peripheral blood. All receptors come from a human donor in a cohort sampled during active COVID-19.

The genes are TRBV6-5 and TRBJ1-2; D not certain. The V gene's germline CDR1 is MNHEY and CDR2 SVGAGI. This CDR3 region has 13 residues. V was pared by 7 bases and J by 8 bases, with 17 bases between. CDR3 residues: CASTPEAGIGYTF. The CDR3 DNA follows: TGTGCCAGCACCCCCGAGGCGGGGATCGGCTACACCTTC.

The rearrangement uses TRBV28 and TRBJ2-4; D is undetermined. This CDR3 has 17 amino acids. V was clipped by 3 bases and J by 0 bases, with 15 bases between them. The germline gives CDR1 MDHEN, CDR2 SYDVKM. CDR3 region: CASSFFASRLAKNIQYF. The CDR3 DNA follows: TGTGCCAGCAGTTTTTTTGCTTCGAGGCTAGCCAAAAACATTCAGTACTTC.

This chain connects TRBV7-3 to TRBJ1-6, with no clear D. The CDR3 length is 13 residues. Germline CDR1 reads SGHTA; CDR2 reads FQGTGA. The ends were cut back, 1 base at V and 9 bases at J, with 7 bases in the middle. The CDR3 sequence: CASSLKFGSPLHF. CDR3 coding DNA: TGTGCCAGCAGCTTAAAATTCGGTTCACCCCTCCACTTT.

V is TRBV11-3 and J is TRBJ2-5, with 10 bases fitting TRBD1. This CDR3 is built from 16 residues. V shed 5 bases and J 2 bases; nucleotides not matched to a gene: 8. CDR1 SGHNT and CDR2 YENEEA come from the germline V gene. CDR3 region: CASSPGTGDGQETQYF. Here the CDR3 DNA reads TGTGCCAGCAGCCCCGGGACAGGGGATGGGCAAGAGACCCAGTACTTC.

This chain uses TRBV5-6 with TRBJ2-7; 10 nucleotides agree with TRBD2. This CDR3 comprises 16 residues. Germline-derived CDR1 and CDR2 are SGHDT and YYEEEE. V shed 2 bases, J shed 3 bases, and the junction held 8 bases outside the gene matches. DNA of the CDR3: TGTGCCAGCAGCTTATCGGGACTAGCGCCGCGCTACGAGCAGTACTTC. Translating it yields CASSLSGLAPRYEQYF.

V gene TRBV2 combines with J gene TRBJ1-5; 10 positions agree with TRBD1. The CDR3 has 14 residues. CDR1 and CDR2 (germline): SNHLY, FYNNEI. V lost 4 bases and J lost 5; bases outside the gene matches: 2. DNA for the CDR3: TGTGCCAGCAGTGGGGGACAGGGGTATCAGCCCCAGCATTTT. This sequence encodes CASSGGQGYQPQHF.

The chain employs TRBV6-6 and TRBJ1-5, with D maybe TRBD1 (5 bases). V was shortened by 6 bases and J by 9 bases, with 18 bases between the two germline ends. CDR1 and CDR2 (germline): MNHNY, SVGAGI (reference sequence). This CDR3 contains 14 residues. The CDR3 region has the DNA TGTGCCAGCAGGCCAGACAGCGCCATTTGGCCCCAGCATTTT. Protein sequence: CASRPDSAIWPQHF.

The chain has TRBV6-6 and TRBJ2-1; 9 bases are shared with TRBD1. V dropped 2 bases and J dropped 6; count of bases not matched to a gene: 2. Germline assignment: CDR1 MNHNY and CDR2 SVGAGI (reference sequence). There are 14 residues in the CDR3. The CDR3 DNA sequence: TGTGCCAGCAGTTACGTGACAGGGGGCAATGAGCAGTTCTTC. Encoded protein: CASSYVTGGNEQFF.

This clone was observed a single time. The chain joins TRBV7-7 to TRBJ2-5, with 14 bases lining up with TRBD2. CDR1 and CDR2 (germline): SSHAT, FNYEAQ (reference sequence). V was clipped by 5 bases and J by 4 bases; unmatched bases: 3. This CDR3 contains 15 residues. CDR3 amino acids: CASSPGLAGVETQYF. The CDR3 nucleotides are TGTGCCAGCAGCCCGGGACTAGCGGGAGTAGAGACCCAGTACTTC.

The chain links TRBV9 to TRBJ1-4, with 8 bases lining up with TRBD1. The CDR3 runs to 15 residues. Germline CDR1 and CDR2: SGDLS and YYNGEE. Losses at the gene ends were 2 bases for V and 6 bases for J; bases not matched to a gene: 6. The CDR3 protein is CASSVTGQGYEKLFF. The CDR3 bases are TGTGCCAGCAGCGTGACTGGACAGGGATATGAAAAACTGTTTTTT. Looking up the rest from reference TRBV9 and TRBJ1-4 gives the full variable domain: DSGVTQTPKHLITATGQRVTLRCSPRSGDLSVYWYQQSLDQGLQFLIQYYNGEERAKGNILERFSAQQFPDLHSELNLSSLELGDSALYFCASSVTGQGYEKLFFGSGTQLSVL.

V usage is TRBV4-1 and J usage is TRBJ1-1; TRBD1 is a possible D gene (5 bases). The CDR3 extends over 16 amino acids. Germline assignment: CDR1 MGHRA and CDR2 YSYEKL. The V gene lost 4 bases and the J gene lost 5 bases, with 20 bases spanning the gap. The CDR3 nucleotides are TGCGCCAGCAGCCCCCCAGGGTGGCAGCCTAGAACTGAAGCTTTCTTT. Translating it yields CASSPPGWQPRTEAFF.

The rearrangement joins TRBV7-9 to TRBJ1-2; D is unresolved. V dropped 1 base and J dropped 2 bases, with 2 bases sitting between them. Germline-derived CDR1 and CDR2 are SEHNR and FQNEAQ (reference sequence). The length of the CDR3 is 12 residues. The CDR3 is CASSLVNYGYTF. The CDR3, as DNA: TGTGCCAGCAGCTTAGTAAACTATGGCTACACCTTC.

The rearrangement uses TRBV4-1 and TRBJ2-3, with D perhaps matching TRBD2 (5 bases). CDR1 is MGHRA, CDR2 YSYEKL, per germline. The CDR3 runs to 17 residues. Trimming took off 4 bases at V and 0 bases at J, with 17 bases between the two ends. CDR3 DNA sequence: TGCGCCAGCAGCCGATCTCATCGGACTTCTAGCACAGATACGCAGTATTTT. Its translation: CASSRSHRTSSTDTQYF.

This chain's CDR3 is CASSLRTLNTEAFF. The DNA of the CDR3 is TGTGCCAGCAGCTTGAGGACATTGAACACTGAAGCTTTCTTT. The chain combines TRBV5-8 with TRBJ1-1; a weak D match, TRBD1 (5 bases). The CDR3 consists of 14 residues. CDR1 SGHTS and CDR2 YDEGEE come from the germline V gene. Trimming cost V 1 base and J 0 bases, with 7 bases left between them.

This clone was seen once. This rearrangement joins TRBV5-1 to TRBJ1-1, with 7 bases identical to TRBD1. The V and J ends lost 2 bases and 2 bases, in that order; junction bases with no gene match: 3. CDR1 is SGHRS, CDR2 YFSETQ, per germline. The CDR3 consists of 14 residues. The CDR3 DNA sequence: TGCGCCAGCAGCTTACAGGGGATTAACACTGAAGCTTTCTTT. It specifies CASSLQGINTEAFF.

The CDR3 reads CASSLWWARLSTDTQYF. CDR3 coding DNA: TGTGCCAGCAGCTTGTGGTGGGCCCGATTGAGCACAGATACGCAGTATTTT. The chain carries TRBV5-6 and TRBJ2-3; D gene uncertain. Trimming left V 1 base short and J 0 bases short, with 15 bases between. Germline assignment: CDR1 SGHDT and CDR2 YYEEEE. The CDR3 consists of 17 residues.

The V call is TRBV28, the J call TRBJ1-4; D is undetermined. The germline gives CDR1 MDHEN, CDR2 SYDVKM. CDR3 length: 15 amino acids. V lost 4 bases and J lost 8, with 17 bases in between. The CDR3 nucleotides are TGTGCCAGCAGTTCTCGGGGTCGGGAAAGGGAAAAACTGTTTTTT. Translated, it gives CASSSRGREREKLFF.

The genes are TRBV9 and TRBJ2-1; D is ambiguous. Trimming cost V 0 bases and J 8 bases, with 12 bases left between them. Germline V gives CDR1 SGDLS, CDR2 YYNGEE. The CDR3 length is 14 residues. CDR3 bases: TGTGCCAGCAGCGTAGGCGGTTCCCGAGATGAGCAGTTCTTC. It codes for CASSVGGSRDEQFF.

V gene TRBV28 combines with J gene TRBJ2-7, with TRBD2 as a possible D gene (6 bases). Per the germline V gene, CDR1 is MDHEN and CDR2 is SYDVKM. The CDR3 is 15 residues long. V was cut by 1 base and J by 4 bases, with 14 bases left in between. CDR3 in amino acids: CASSLYPGGIYEQYF. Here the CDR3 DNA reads TGTGCCAGCAGTTTATACCCCGGGGGTATATACGAGCAGTACTTC.

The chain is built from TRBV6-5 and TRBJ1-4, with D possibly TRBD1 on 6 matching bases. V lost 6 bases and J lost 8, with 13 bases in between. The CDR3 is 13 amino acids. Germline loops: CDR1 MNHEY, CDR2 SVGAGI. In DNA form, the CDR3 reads TGTGCCAGCAGGGGGGGGGCAAAAGAAAAACTGTTTTTT. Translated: CASRGGAKEKLFF.

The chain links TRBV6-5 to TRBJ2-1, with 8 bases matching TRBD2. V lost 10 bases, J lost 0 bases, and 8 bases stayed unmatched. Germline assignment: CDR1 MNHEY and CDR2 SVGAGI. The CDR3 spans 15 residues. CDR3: CATTDLAGSYNEQFF. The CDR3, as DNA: TGTGCCACCACGGATCTAGCGGGCTCCTACAATGAGCAGTTCTTC.

CDR3 bases: TGCGCCAGCAGCTCAGGGACAGGGGGAAGCGAGCAGTACTTC. Translated, it gives CASSSGTGGSEQYF. V usage is TRBV5-1 and J usage is TRBJ2-7; TRBD1 matches 11 bases. J was trimmed by 6 bases and V by 3 bases; bases with no gene match: 5. CDR1 and CDR2 from the germline V gene are SGHRS and YFSETQ. The CDR3 spans 14 residues.

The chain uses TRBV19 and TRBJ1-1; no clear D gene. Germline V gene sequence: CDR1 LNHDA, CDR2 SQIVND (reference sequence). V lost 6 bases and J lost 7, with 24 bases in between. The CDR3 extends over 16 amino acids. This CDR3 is CASSEGRAQLPHEAFF. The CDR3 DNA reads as TGTGCCAGTAGCGAAGGGAGGGCCCAACTACCTCATGAAGCTTTCTTT.

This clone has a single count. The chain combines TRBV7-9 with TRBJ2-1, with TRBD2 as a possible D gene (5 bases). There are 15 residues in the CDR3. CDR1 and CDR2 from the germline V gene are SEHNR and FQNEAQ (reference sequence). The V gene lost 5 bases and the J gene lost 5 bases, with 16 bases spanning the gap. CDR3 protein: CASSPGSRPDNEQFF. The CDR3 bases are TGTGCCAGCAGCCCGGGGTCTAGACCCGACAATGAGCAGTTCTTC.

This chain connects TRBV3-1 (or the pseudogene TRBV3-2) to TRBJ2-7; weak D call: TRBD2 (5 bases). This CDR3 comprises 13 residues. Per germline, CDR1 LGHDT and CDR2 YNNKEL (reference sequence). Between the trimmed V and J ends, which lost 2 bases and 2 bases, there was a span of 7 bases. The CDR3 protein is CASSQTGTYEQYF. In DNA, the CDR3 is TGTGCCAGCAGCCAAACCGGGACCTACGAGCAGTACTTC.

CDR3 protein: CASKYRPLAKEGYTF. The CDR3 DNA is TGTGCCAGTAAATACAGGCCGCTTGCGAAGGAAGGCTACACCTTC. The genes are TRBV19 and TRBJ1-2; maybe TRBD1 (5 bases). The germline V and J ends were trimmed by 7 bases and 8 bases, with 23 bases remaining between them. Germline CDR1 LNHDA, CDR2 SQIVND (reference sequence). The CDR3 spans 15 residues.

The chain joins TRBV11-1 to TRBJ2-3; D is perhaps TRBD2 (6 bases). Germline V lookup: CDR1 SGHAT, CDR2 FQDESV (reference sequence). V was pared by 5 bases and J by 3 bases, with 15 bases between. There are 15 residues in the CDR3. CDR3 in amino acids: CASSGRGSETDTQYF. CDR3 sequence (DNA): TGTGCCAGCAGCGGTCGGGGGAGTGAGACAGATACGCAGTATTTT.

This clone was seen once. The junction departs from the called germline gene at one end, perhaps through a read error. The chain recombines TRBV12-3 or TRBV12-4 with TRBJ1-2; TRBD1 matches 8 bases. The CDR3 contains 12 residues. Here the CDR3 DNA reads TGTGCCAGCAGTTTATGGGCAGGGGGCTGCACCTTC. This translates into CASSLWAGGCTF.

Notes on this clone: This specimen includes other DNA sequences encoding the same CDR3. The CDR3 region has the DNA TGTGCCAGTAGTATAGTAAGGGGGGACAGGGGGGGCGATCAGCCCCAGCATTTT. It encodes CASSIVRGDRGGDQPQHF. The genes are TRBV19 and TRBJ1-5, with 11 nucleotides matching TRBD1. This CDR3 is built from 18 residues. The V gene end was trimmed by 1 base and the J gene end by 5 bases; junction bases not matched to a gene: 10. Germline assignment: CDR1 LNHDA and CDR2 SQIVND (reference sequence).

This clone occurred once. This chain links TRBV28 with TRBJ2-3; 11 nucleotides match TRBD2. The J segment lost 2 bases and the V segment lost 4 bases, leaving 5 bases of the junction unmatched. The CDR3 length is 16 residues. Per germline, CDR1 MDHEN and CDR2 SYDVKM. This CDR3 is CASSSIAGGPTDTQYF. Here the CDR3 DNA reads TGTGCCAGCAGTTCTATAGCGGGGGGGCCCACAGATACGCAGTATTTT.